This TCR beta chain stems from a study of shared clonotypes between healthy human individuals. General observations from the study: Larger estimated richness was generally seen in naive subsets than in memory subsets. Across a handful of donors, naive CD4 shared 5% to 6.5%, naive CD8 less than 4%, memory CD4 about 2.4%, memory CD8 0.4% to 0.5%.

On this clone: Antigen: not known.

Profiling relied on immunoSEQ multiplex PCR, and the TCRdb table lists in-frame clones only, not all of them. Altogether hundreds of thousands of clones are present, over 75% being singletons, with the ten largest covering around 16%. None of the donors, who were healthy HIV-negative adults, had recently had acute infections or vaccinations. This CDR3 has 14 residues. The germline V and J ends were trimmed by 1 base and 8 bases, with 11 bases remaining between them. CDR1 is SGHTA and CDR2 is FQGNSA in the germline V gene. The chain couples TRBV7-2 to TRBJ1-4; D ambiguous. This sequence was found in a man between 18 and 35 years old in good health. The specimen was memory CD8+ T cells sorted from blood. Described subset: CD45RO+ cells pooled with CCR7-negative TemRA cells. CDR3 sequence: CASSLVYGEEKLFF. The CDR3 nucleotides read TGTGCCAGCAGCTTAGTGTACGGGGAAGAAAAACTGTTTTTT.